The clone carrying this TCR beta chain was picked up many times. Its antigen is still unknown. The sample comes from a study of molecular identifiers for immune sequencing clone quantification. Study-level findings and limits: Effector cells had over 98% of their molecules in clones above 20 RNA copies, while naive cells had under 1%. Identical TCR molecules can share a barcode, and this sharing could underestimate highly expanded clone sizes.

Sorting defined naive CD8 T cells as CD8+CD4-CCR7+CD45RA+. After removal of 5 bases from V and 5 bases from J, the junction contained 6 bases not matched to a gene. CDR1 is MNHEY, CDR2 SMNVEV, per germline (reference sequence). The CDR3 has 14 amino acids. TCRdb ran MiXCR on the PCR reads and lists one entry per CDR3 protein. The sample contains about 68,000 distinct CDR3 sequences, approximately 18% of which appear only once. The chain uses TRBV27 and TRBJ2-7; 10 bases are a match to TRBD1. This TCR came from a human donor in good health. Some libraries in this study had Jurkat cell RNA spiked in. The sample comprised naive CD8+ T cells from blood, with Jurkat cell RNA spiked in. The subset denotes: FACS-sorted CD8+CD4-CCR7+CD45RA+ naive T cells. CDR3 coding DNA: TGTGCCAGCAGTATCGGGACAGGGGTACACGAGCAGTACTTC. Translating gives CASSIGTGVHEQYF.